The rows below give T cell receptor beta chains drawn from one sample of a study of blood T cells in healthy people across ages. TCRdb recomputed calls from the 5' RACE reads with MiXCR, one row per CDR3 protein. This sample carries about 970,000 distinct CDR3 sequences, roughly 51% of them seen once, and the ten largest clones take roughly 23%. The source material was blood. The receptors come from a woman in her fifties or sixties in good health. Each CDR3 is given with its conserved first and last residue. A D gene is named only where the DNA matches it firmly. The size of a clone is reported for some rows only, either as once, few or many, or as a class for expanded clones.

>TRBV10-3|few|TRBJ2-1|-
CAISESRLEVQFF
TGTGCCATCAGTGAGTCGAGGCTAGAGGTGCAGTTCTTC
>TRBV20-1|-|TRBJ2-7|-
CSAPKGNEQYF
TGCAGTGCTCCGAAGGGCAACGAGCAGTACTTC
>TRBV5-5|-|TRBJ2-5|-
CASSPKGTREETQYF
TGTGCCAGCAGCCCGAAGGGTACGCGGGAAGAGACCCAGTACTTC
>TRBV15|few|TRBJ1-2|-
CATASQRGKANYGYTF
TGTGCCACCGCCTCACAGAGAGGCAAGGCTAACTATGGCTACACCTTC
>TRBV6-5|few|TRBJ2-3|-
CASSSFIPGVTDTQYF
TGTGCCAGCAGTTCTTTCATACCGGGAGTCACAGATACGCAGTATTTT
>TRBV30|-|TRBJ2-3|TRBD2
CAWSPTSGSTDTQYF
TGTGCCTGGAGTCCGACTAGCGGGAGCACAGATACGCAGTATTTT
>TRBV6-5|-|TRBJ2-7|-
CASRMNEAWINEQYF
TGTGCCAGCAGAATGAATGAGGCTTGGATCAATGAGCAGTACTTC
>TRBV27|-|TRBJ2-4|TRBD1
CANSLSGTDSPKNIQYF
TGTGCCAACAGTTTATCGGGGACAGACTCGCCCAAAAACATTCAGTACTTC
>TRBV20-1|few|TRBJ2-7|TRBD2
CSARDRSGSGGTYEQYF
TGCAGTGCTAGAGATCGGAGTGGTAGCGGGGGTACCTACGAGCAGTACTTC
>TRBV5-1|-|TRBJ2-1|-
CASSVQSTDEQFF
TGCGCCAGCAGCGTACAGTCTACGGATGAGCAGTTCTTC
>TRBV5-1|-|TRBJ2-5|TRBD1
CASSLNSGGEETQYF
TGCGCCAGCAGCTTAAACTCAGGGGGTGAAGAGACCCAGTACTTC
>TRBV10-2|-|TRBJ2-2|TRBD2
CASSESGRGGTGELFF
TGCGCCAGCAGTGAGTCAGGGAGGGGCGGCACCGGGGAGCTGTTTTTT
>TRBV4-1|few|TRBJ1-2|TRBD1
CASSQVGVRRRGVHGYTF
TGCGCCAGCAGCCAAGTGGGTGTGAGGCGCAGGGGGGTCCATGGCTACACCTTC
>TRBV4-1|-|TRBJ2-7|-
CASSQVGKGTYEQYF
TGCGCCAGCAGCCAGGTGGGGAAGGGGACCTACGAGCAGTACTTC
>TRBV7-8|-|TRBJ2-4|-
CASSPPNRGGKNIQYF
TGTGCCAGCAGCCCGCCCAACAGGGGAGGCAAAAACATTCAGTACTTC
>TRBV18|-|TRBJ2-2|TRBD1
CASLRTGPNTGELFF
TGTGCCAGCCTAAGGACAGGGCCAAACACCGGGGAGCTGTTTTTT
>TRBV6-2/TRBV6-3|-|TRBJ2-5|TRBD2
CASSYFLGTTLLHEQYF
TGTGCCAGCAGTTATTTCCTCGGGACTACCCTCCTTCATGAGCAGTACTTC
>TRBV12-3/TRBV12-4|-|TRBJ2-7|-
CASSLGLASVFPEQYF
TGTGCCAGCAGCCTCGGGTTGGCCTCCGTTTTCCCCGAGCAGTACTTC
>TRBV4-1|-|TRBJ2-3|-
CASSQVASGHTDTQYF
TGCGCCAGCAGCCAAGTAGCCAGCGGGCACACAGATACGCAGTATTTT
>TRBV9|-|TRBJ2-5|-
CASSVASLAETQYF
TGTGCCAGCAGCGTAGCTAGTCTAGCAGAGACCCAGTACTTC
>TRBV7-2|-|TRBJ2-7|TRBD2
CASSFSGPGRGEQYF
TGTGCCAGCAGCTTTAGCGGGCCTGGGCGTGGGGAGCAGTACTTC
>TRBV7-2|-|TRBJ2-7|-
CASSPKLYYEQYF
TGTGCCAGCAGCCCCAAACTATACTACGAGCAGTACTTC
>TRBV4-3|-|TRBJ2-5|-
CASSQDPNPTYQETQYF
TGCGCCAGCAGCCAAGATCCAAACCCCACGTACCAAGAGACCCAGTACTTC
>TRBV18|-|TRBJ1-2|-
CASSPPAGGGRSYTF
TGTGCCAGCTCACCCCCAGCCGGTGGGGGAAGAAGCTACACCTTC
>TRBV5-1|few|TRBJ2-7|-
CASSIKGPAGLSYEQYF
TGCGCCAGCAGCATAAAGGGTCCGGCGGGACTCTCCTACGAGCAGTACTTC
>TRBV5-1|-|TRBJ2-7|-
CASGTGAVEQYF
TGCGCCAGCGGAACGGGAGCGGTCGAGCAGTACTTC
>TRBV18|-|TRBJ2-1|TRBD2
CASSSGSSGSLSIEQFF
TGTGCCAGCTCATCAGGATCGAGCGGGAGTCTTTCCATTGAGCAGTTCTTC